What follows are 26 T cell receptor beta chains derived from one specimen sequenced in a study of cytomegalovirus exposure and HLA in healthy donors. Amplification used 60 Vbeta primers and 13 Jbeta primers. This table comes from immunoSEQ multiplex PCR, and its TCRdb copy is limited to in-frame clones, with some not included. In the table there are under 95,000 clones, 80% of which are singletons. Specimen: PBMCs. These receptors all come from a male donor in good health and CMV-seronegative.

CDR3 amino acids: CASSLDRLAGRNEQFF. In nucleotides, the CDR3 is TGTGCCAGCAGCTTAGACCGGCTAGCGGGACGAAATGAGCAGTTCTTC. The genes are TRBV7-9 and TRBJ2-1; 9 bases are a match to TRBD2. V was pared by 1 base and J by 7 bases, with 8 bases of the junction left unmatched. Germline V gives CDR1 SEHNR, CDR2 FQNEAQ (reference sequence). This CDR3 is built from 16 residues.

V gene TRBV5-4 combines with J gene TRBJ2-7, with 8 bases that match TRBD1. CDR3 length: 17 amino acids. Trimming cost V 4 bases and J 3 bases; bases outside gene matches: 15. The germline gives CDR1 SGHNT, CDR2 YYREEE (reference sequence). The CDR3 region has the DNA TGTGCCAGCAGCCCACGGACAGGGTCGAGTATTTTCTACGAGCAGTACTTC. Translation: CASSPRTGSSIFYEQYF.

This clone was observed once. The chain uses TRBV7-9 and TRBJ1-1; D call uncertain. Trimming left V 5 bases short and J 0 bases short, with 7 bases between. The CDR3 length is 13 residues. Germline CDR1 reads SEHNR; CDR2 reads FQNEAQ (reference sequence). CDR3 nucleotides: TGTGCCAGCAGCGTCTATATGAACACTGAAGCTTTCTTT. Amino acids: CASSVYMNTEAFF.

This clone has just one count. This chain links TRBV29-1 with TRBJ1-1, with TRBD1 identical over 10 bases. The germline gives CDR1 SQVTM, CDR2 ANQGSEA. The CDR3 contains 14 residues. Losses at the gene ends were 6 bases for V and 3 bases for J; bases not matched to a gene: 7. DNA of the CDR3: TGCAGCGTCACCGGACAGGGGGTATACACTGAAGCTTTCTTT. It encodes CSVTGQGVYTEAFF.

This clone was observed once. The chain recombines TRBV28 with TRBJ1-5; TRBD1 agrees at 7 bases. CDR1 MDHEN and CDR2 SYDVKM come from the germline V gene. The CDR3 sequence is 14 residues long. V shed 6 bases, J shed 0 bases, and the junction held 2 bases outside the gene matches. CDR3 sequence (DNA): TGTGCCAGCAGGGGACAGCTTAGCAATCAGCCCCAGCATTTT. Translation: CASRGQLSNQPQHF.

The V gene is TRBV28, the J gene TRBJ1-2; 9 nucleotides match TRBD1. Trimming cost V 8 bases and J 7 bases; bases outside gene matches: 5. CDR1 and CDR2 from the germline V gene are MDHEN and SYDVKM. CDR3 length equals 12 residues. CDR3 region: CASGDRDFGYTF. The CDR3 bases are TGTGCCAGCGGGGACAGGGATTTTGGCTACACCTTC.

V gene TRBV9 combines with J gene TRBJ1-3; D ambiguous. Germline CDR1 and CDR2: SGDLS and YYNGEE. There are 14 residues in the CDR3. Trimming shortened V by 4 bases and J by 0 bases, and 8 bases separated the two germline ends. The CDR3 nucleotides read TGTGCCAGCAGCCCGGAGCACTCTGGAAACACCATATATTTT. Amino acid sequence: CASSPEHSGNTIYF.

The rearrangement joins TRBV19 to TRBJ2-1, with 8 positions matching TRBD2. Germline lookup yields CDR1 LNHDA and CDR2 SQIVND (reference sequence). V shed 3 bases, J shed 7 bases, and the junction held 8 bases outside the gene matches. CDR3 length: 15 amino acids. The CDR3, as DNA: TGTGCCAGTAGTATTCAGGGACTAGGACGTAATGAGCAGTTCTTC. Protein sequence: CASSIQGLGRNEQFF.

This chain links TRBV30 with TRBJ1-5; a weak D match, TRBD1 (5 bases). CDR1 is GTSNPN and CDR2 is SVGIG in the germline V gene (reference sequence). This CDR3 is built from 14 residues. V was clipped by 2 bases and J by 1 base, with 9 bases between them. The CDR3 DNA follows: TGTGCCTGGAGTAAGGGGCAGAGCAATCAGCCCCAGCATTTT. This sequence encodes CAWSKGQSNQPQHF.

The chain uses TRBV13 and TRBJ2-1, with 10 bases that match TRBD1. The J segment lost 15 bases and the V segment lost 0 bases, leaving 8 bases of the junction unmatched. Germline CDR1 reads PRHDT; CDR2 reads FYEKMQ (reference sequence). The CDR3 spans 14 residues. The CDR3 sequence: CASSLGRPGQGGFF. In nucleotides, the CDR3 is TGTGCCAGCAGCTTAGGACGGCCTGGACAGGGGGGGTTCTTC.

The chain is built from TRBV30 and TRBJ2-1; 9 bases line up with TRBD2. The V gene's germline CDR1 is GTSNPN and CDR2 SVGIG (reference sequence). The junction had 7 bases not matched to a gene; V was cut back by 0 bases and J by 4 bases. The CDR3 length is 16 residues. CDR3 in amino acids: CAWSVSLAGVYNEQFF. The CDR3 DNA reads TGTGCCTGGAGTGTATCCTTAGCGGGAGTATACAATGAGCAGTTCTTC.

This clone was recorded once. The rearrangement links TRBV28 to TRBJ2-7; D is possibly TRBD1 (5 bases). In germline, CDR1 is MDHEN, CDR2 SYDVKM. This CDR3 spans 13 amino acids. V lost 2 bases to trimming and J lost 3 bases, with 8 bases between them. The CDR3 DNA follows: TGTGCCAGCAGTTTAGGCAGGGTCTACGAGCAGTACTTC. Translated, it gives CASSLGRVYEQYF.

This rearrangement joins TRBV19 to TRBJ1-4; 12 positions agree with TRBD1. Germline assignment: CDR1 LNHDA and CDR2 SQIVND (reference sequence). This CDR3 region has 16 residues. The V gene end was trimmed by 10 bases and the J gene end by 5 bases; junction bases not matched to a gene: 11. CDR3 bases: TGTGCCACCGCCGGGACAGGGGGCGGGCTGAATGAAAAACTGTTTTTT. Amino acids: CATAGTGGGLNEKLFF.

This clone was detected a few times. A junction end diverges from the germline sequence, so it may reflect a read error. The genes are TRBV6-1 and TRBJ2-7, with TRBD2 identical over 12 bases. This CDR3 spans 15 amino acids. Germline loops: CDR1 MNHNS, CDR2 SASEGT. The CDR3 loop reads CASSDVLRTSGNMHF. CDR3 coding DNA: TGTGCCAGCAGTGATGTTCTGAGGACTAGCGGGAATATGCACTTC.

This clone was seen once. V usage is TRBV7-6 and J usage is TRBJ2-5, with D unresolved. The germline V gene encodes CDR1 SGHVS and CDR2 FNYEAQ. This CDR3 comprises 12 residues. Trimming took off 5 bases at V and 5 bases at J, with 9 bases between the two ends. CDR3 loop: CASSPNAETQYF. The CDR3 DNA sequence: TGTGCCAGCAGCCCCAACGCGGAGACCCAGTACTTC. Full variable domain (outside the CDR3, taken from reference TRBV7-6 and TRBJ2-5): GAGVSQSPRYKVTKRGQDVALRCDPISGHVSLYWYRQALGQGPEFLTYFNYEAQQDKSGLPNDRFSAERPEGSISTLTIQRTEQRDSAMYRCASSPNAETQYFGPGTRLLVL.

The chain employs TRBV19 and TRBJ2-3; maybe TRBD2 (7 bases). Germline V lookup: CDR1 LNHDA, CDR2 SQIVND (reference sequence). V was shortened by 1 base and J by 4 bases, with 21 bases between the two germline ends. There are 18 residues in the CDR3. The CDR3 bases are TGTGCCAGTAGTATAGTGGGAGGGACACCGGGAGGCCCAGATACGCAGTATTTT. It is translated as CASSIVGGTPGGPDTQYF.

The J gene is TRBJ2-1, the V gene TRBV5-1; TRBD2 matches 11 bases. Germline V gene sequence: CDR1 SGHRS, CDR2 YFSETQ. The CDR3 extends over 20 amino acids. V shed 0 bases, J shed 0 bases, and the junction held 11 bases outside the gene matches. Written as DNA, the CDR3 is TGCGCCAGCAGCTTGGCCGTGGAACTAGCGGGAGTACGCTCCTACAATGAGCAGTTCTTC. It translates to CASSLAVELAGVRSYNEQFF.

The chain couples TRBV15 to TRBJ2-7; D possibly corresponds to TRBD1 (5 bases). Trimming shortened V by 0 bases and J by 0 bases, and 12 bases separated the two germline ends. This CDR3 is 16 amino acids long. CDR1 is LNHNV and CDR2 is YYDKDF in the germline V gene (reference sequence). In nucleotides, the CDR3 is TGTGCCACCAGCAGAGATTTGGGGCAGAGCTCCTACGAGCAGTACTTC. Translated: CATSRDLGQSSYEQYF.

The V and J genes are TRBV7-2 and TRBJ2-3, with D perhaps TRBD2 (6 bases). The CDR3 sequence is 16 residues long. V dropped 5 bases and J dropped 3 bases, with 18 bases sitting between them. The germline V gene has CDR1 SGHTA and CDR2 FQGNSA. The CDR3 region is CASSLRPGLSTDTQYF. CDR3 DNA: TGTGCCAGCAGCCTAAGGCCGGGACTGTCGACAGATACGCAGTATTTT.

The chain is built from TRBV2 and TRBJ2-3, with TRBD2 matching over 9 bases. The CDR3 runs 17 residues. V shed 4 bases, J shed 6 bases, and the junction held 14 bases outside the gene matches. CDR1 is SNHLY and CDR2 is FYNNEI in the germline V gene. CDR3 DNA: TGTGCCAGCAGTGGGCGGACTAGCGTTTTTAAATCGGATACGCAGTATTTT. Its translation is CASSGRTSVFKSDTQYF.

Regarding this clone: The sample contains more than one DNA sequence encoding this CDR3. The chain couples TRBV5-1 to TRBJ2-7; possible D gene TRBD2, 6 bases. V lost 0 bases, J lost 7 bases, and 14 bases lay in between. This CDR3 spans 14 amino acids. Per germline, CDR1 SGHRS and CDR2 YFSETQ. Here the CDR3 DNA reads TGCGCCAGCAGCTTGGTCGGGCGGGAAAATGAGCAGTACTTC. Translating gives CASSLVGRENEQYF.

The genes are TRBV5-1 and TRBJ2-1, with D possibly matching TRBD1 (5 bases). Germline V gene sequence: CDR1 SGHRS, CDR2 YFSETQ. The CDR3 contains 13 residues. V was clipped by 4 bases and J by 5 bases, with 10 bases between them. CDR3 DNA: TGCGCCAGCAGCATAGGACAAAACAATGAGCAGTTCTTC. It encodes CASSIGQNNEQFF.

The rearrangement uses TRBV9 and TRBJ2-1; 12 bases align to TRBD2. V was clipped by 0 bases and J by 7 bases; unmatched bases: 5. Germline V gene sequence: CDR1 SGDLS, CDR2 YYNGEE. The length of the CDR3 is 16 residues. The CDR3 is CASSVGASGGVNEQFF. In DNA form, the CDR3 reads TGTGCCAGCAGCGTAGGGGCTAGCGGGGGGGTTAATGAGCAGTTCTTC.

The CDR3 nucleotides read TGTGCCAGCAGCCCTAATTCTGCCGTTAATGAAAAACTGTTTTTT. Protein sequence: CASSPNSAVNEKLFF. The J gene is TRBJ1-4, the V gene TRBV5-4; D gene unclear. The CDR3 totals 15 residues. Germline CDR1 SGHNT, CDR2 YYREEE (reference sequence). V was pared by 4 bases and J by 4 bases, with 14 bases between.

The CDR3 DNA reads TGTGCCAGCAGTGAAAGGAACAGTCCGAATGAAAAACTGTTTTTT. This gives the protein CASSERNSPNEKLFF. The gene calls are TRBV25-1 and TRBJ1-4; D call uncertain. This CDR3 has 15 amino acids. The V end lost 2 bases, the J end lost 5 bases, and 12 bases lay between the germline ends. Per germline, CDR1 MGHDK and CDR2 SYGVNS. The variable domain in full, with the rest retrieved from reference TRBV25-1 and TRBJ1-4, is EADIYQTPRYLVIGTGKKITLECSQTMGHDKMYWYQQDPGMELHLIHYSYGVNSTEKGDLSSESTVSRIRTEHFPLTLESARPSHTSQYLCASSERNSPNEKLFFGSGTQLSVL.

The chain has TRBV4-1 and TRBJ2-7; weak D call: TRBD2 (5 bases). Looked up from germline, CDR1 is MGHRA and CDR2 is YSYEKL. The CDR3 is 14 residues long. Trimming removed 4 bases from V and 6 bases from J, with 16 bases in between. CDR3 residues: CASSRAGGSAEQYF. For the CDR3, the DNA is TGCGCCAGCAGCCGGGCAGGCGGGTCCGCCGAGCAGTACTTC.